A single sample is the source of the 5 T cell receptor beta chains below, sequenced in a study of PD-L1 blockade in urothelial cancer. The data were produced by immunoSEQ multiplex PCR, yet TCRdb's version contains in-frame clones alone and is incomplete. The table has about 52,000 clones, over 65% seen once. Time point in this sample: pretreatment peripheral blood. The sample here was PBMCs, taken around atezolizumab (anti-PD-L1) treatment. The receptor set was obtained from a man aged 50 or older with urothelial cancer.

The chain employs TRBV7-9 and TRBJ2-1; D is undetermined. CDR1 and CDR2 (germline): SEHNR, FQNEAQ (reference sequence). The length of the CDR3 is 12 residues. V dropped 0 bases and J dropped 13 bases, with 10 bases sitting between them. The CDR3 region is CASSLASGTQFF. CDR3 sequence (DNA): TGTGCCAGCAGCTTAGCGTCAGGCACACAGTTCTTC.

The chain couples TRBV18 to TRBJ2-2; 7 bases line up with TRBD1. Germline-derived CDR1 and CDR2 are KGHSH and LQKENI. V lost 4 bases, J lost 0 bases, and 5 bases stayed unmatched. The CDR3 has 16 amino acids. CDR3 DNA sequence: TGTGCCAGCTCACTAAGACAGGGATCGAACACCGGGGAGCTGTTTTTT. Translated: CASSLRQGSNTGELFF.

The rearrangement uses TRBV7-9 and TRBJ1-4, with 12 bases identical to TRBD1. Germline CDR1 and CDR2: SEHNR and FQNEAQ (reference sequence). Trimming removed 5 bases from V and 8 bases from J; junction bases left unmatched: 15. The CDR3 is made up of 18 amino acids. CDR3 sequence reads: CASSPSRDRGPDGEKLFF. The CDR3 nucleotides read TGTGCCAGCAGCCCGTCCCGGGACAGGGGGCCCGACGGCGAAAAACTGTTTTTT.

The J gene is TRBJ1-3, the V gene TRBV30; no definite D call. V was cut by 0 bases and J by 0 bases, with 6 bases left in between. The CDR3 is made up of 14 amino acids. From germline, CDR1 is GTSNPN and CDR2 SVGIG (reference sequence). The chain's CDR3 is CAWSVGDSGNTIYF. DNA for the CDR3: TGTGCCTGGAGTGTCGGGGACTCTGGAAACACCATATATTTT.

This chain connects TRBV11-2 to TRBJ2-5, with TRBD2 matching over 7 bases. V trimming: 6 bases; J trimming: 2 bases; junction bases outside the gene matches: 9. Germline V gene sequence: CDR1 SGHAT, CDR2 FQNNGV. The CDR3 loop spans 15 amino acids. The CDR3 coding sequence is TGTGCCAGCAGGGGGACTAAGGTAGGTCAAGAGACCCAGTACTTC. Translation: CASRGTKVGQETQYF.